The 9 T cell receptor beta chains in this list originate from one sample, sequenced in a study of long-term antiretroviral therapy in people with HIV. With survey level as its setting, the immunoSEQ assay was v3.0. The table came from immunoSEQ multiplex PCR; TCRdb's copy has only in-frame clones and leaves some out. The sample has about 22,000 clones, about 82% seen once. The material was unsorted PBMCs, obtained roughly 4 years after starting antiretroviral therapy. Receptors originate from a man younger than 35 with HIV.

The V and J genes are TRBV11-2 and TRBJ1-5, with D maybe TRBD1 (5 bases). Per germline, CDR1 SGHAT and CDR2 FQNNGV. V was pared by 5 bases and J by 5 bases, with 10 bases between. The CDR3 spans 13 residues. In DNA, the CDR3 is TGTGCCAGCAGCCAGGGAGTTTATCAGCCCCAGCATTTT. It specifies CASSQGVYQPQHF.

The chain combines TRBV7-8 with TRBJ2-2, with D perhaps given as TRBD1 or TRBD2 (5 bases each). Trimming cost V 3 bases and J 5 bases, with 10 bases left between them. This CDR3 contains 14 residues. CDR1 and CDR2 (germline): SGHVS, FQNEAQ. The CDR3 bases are TGTGCCAGCAGCTTGGGGGAGCCAACCGGGGAGCTGTTTTTT. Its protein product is CASSLGEPTGELFF.

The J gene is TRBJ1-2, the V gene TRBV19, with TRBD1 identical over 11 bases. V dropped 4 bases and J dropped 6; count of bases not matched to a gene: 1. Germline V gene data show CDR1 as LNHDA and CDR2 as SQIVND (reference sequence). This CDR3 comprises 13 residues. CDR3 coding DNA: TGTGCCAGTAGTAGGACAGGGGGCGATGGCTACACCTTC. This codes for CASSRTGGDGYTF.

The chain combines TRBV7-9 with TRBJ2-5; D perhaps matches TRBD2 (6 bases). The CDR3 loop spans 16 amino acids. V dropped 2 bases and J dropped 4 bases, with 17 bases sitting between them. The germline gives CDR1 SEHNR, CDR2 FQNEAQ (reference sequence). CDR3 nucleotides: TGTGCCAGCAGCTTACACGGGGGTAGTTCGGCAGAGACCCAGTACTTC. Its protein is CASSLHGGSSAETQYF.

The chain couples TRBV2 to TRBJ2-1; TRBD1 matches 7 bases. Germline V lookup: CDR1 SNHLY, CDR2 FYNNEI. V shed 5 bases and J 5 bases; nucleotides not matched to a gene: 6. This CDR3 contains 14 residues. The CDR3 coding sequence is TGTGCCAGCAGTTCACAGGGGTCGGACAATGAGCAGTTCTTC. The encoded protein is CASSSQGSDNEQFF.

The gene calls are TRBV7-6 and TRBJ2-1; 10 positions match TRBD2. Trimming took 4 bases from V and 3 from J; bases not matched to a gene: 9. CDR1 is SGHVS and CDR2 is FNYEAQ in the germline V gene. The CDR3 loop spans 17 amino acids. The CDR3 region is CASSSESGGEIYNEQFF. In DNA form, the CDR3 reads TGTGCCAGCAGCTCCGAGAGCGGGGGGGAGATCTACAATGAGCAGTTCTTC.

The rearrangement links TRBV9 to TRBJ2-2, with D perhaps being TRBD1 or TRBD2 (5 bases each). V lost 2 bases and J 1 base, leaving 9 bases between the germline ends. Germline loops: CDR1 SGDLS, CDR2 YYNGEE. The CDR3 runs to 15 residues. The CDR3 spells CASSVGTWNTGELFF. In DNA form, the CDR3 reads TGTGCCAGCAGCGTCGGGACCTGGAACACCGGGGAGCTGTTTTTT.

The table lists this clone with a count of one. CDR3 protein: CTSSQDLAAYNEQFF. In nucleotides, the CDR3 is TGCACCAGCAGCCAAGATCTAGCGGCCTACAATGAGCAGTTCTTC. The chain combines TRBV1 with TRBJ2-1; no DNA check was done on the table's D call, TRBD2. TRBV1 is labeled a pseudogene. There are 15 residues in the CDR3.

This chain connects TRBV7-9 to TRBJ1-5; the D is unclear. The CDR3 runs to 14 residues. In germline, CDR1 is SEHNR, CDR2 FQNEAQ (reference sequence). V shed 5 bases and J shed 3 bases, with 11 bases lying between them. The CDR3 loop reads CASSPTEHNQPQHF. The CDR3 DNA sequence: TGTGCCAGCAGCCCGACTGAGCACAATCAGCCCCAGCATTTT.